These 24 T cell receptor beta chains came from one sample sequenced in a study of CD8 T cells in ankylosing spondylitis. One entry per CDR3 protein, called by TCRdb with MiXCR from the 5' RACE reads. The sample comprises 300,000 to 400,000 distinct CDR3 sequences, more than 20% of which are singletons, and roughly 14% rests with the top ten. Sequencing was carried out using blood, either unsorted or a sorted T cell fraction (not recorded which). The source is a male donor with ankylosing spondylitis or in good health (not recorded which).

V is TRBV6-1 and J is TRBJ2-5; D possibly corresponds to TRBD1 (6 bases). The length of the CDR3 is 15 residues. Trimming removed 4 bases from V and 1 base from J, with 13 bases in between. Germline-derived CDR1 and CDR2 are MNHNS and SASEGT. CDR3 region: CASSGPDSSQETQYF. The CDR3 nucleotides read TGTGCCAGCAGTGGACCGGACAGCTCCCAAGAGACCCAGTACTTC.

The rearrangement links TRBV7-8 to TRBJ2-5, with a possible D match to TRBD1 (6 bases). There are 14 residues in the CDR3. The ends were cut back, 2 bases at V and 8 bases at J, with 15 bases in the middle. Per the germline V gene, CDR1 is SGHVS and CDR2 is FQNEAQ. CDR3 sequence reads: CASSLWGLAETQYF. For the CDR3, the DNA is TGTGCCAGCAGCTTATGGGGGCTAGCTGAAACCCAGTACTTC.

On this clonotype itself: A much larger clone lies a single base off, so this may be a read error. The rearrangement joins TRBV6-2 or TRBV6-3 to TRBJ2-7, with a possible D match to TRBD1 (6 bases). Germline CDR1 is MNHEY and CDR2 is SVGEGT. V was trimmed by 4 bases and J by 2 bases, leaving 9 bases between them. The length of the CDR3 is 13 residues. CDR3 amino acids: CASSCDRTYEQYF. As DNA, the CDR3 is TGTGCCAGCAGTTGTGACAGGACCTACGAGCAGTACTTC.

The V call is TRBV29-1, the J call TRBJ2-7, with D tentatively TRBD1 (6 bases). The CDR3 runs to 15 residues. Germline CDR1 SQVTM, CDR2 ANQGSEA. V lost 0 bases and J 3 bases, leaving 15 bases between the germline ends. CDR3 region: CSVEDGGQTGYEQYF. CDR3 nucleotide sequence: TGCAGCGTTGAAGATGGTGGGCAGACAGGCTACGAGCAGTACTTC.

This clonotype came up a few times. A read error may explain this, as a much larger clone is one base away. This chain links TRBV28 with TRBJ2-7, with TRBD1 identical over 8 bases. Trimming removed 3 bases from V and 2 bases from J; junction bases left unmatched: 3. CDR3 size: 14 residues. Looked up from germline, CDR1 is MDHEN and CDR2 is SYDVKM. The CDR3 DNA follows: TGTGCCAGCAGTTTGGTACAGGGGGCCTACGAGCAGTACTTC. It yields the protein CASSLVQGAYEQYF.

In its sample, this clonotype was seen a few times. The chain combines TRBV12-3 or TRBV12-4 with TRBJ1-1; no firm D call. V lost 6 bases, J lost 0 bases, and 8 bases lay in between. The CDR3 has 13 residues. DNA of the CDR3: TGTGCCAGCAGCGCGGTCATGAACACTGAAGCTTTCTTT. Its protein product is CASSAVMNTEAFF.

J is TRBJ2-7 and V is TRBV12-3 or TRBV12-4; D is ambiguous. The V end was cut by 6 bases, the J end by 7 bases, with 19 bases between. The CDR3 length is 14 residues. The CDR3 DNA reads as TGTGCCAGCAGCTCCGACGGCGTCGGTTGGGAGCAGTACTTC. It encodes CASSSDGVGWEQYF.

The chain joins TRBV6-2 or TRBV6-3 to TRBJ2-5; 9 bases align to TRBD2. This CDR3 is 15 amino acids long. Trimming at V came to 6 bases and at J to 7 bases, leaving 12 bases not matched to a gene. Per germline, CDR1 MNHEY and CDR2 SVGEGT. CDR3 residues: CASSGLAYLLGTQYF. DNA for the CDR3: TGTGCCAGCAGCGGACTAGCGTATTTATTAGGGACCCAGTACTTC.

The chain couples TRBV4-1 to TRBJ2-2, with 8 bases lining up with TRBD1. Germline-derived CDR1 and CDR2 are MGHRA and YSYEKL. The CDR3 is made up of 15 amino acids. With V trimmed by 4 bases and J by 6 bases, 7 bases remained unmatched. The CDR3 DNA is TGCGCCAGCAGCCTTACGCCAGGGGGCCCCGGGGAGCTGTTTTTT. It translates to CASSLTPGGPGELFF.

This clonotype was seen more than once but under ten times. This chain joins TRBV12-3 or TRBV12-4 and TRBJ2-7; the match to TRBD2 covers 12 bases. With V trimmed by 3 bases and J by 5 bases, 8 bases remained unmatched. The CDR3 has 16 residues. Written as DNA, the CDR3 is TGTGCCAGCAGTTTGGCTAGCGGGGGGGCCTACGACGAGCAGTACTTC. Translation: CASSLASGGAYDEQYF.

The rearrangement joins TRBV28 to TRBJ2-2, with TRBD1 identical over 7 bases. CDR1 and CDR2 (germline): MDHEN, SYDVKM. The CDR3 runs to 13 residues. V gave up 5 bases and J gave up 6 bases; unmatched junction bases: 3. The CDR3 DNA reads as TGTGCCAGCAGTCCTGACAGGGCCGGGGAGCTGTTTTTT. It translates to CASSPDRAGELFF.

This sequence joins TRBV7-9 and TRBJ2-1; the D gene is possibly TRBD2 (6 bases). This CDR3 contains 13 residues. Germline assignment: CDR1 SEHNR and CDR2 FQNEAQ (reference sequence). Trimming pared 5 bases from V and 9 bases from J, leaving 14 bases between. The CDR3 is CASSPSPGSEQFF. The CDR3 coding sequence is TGTGCCAGCAGCCCCAGTCCCGGGAGTGAGCAGTTCTTC.

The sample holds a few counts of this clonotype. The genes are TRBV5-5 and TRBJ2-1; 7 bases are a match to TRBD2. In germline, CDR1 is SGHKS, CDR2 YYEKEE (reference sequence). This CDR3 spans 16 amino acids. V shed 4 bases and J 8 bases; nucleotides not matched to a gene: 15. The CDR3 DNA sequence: TGTGCCAGCAGCCAGAATCGACTAGCCCCGGGTGATGAGCAGTTCTTC. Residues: CASSQNRLAPGDEQFF.

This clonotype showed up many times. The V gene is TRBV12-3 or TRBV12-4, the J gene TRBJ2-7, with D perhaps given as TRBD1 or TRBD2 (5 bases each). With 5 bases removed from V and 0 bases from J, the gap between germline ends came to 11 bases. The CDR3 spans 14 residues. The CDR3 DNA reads TGTGCCAGCAGTACCGGGACGTCCTCCTACGAGCAGTACTTC. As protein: CASSTGTSSYEQYF.

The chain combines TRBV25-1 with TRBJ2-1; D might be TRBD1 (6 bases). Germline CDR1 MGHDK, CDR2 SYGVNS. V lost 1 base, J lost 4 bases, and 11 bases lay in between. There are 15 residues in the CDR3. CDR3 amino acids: CASSELSGVYNEQFF. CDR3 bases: TGTGCCAGCAGTGAATTGTCAGGGGTATACAATGAGCAGTTCTTC.

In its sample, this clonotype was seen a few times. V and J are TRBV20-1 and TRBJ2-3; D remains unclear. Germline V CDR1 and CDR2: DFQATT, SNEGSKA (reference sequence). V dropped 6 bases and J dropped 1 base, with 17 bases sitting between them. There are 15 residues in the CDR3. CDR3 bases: TGCAGTGCGACTGACTCAGGAATTCGCACAGATACGCAGTATTTT. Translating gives CSATDSGIRTDTQYF.

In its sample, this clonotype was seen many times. CDR3 in amino acids: CARERDGPWGSNTGELFF. The CDR3 bases are TGTGCCAGAGAACGGGACGGTCCTTGGGGTTCGAACACCGGGGAGCTGTTTTTT. The rearrangement links TRBV11-1 to TRBJ2-2, with D perhaps given as TRBD1 or TRBD2 (5 bases each). There are 18 residues in the CDR3. Trimming cost V 9 bases and J 0 bases, with 23 bases left between them. CDR1 SGHAT and CDR2 FQDESV come from the germline V gene (reference sequence).

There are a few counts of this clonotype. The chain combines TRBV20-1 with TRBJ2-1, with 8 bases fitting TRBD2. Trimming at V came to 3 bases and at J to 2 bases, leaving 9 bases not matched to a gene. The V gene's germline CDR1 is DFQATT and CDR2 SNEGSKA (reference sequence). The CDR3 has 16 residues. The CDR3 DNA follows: TGCAGTGCTAGGCCATTCTCGGGAGGGGCCTACAATGAGCAGTTCTTC. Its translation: CSARPFSGGAYNEQFF.

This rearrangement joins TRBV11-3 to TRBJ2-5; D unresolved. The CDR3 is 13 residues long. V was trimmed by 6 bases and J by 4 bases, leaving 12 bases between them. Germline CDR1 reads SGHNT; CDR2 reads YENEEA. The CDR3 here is CASSSGPSETQYF. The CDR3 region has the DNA TGTGCCAGCAGTTCCGGACCATCAGAGACCCAGTACTTC. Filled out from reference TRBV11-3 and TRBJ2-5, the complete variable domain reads EAGVVQSPRYKIIEKKQPVAFWCNPISGHNTLYWYLQNLGQGPELLIRYENEEAVDDSQLPKDRFSAERLKGVDSTLKIQPAELGDSAVYLCASSSGPSETQYFGPGTRLLVL.

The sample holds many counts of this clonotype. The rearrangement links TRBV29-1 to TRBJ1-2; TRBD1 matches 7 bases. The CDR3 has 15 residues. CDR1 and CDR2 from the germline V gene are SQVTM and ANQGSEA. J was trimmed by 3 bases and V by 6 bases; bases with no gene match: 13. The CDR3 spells CSVIHSQGVDYGYTF. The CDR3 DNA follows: TGCAGCGTGATCCACTCCCAGGGGGTCGACTATGGCTACACCTTC. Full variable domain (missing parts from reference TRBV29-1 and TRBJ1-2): SAVISQKPSRDICQRGTSLTIQCQVDSQVTMMFWYRQQPGQSLTLIATANQGSEATYESGFVIDKFPISRPNLTFSTLTVSNMSPEDSSIYLCSVIHSQGVDYGYTFGSGTRLTVV.

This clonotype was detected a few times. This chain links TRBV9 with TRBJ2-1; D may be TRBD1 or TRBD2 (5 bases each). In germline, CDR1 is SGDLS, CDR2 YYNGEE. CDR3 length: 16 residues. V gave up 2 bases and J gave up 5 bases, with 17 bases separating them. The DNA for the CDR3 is TGTGCCAGCAGCGTTTTCAGGGAGTGGTCACACAATGAGCAGTTCTTC. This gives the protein CASSVFREWSHNEQFF.

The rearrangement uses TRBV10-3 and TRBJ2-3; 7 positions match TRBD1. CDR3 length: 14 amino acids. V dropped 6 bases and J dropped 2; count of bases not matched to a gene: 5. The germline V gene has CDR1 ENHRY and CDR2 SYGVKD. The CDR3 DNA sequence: TGTGCCATCAGGGGACAGCACCCCACAGATACGCAGTATTTT. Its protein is CAIRGQHPTDTQYF.

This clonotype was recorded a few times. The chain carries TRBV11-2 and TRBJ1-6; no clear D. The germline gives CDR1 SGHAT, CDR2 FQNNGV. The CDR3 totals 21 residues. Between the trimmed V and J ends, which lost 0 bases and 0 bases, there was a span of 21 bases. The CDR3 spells CASSLEIEGKFSSSYNSPLHF. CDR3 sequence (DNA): TGTGCCAGCAGCTTAGAGATAGAGGGCAAATTTTCGAGCTCCTATAATTCACCCCTCCACTTT.

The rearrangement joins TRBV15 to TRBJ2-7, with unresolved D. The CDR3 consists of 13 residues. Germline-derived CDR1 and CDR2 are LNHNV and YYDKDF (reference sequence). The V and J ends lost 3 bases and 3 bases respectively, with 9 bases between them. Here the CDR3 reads CATSRENSYEQYF. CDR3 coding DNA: TGTGCCACCAGCAGGGAAAACAGCTACGAGCAGTACTTC.